The clone carrying this T cell receptor (beta chain) came up many times. No antigen is known for it. CDR1 is MNHNS, CDR2 SASEGT, per germline. This CDR3 region has 14 residues. The V and J ends lost 6 bases and 5 bases, in that order; junction bases with no gene match: 9. This entry comes from a study of T cell repertoires in cytomegalovirus infection. Turning to the study itself: Carrying CMV and the relevant HLA type showed in public TCR beta signatures.

TCRdb redid the calling of the reads with MiXCR, one entry per CDR3 protein. The sample lists approximately 43,000 distinct CDR3 sequences, 20% to 25% occurring once. General study findings and limits: The response measured ex vivo was dominated by TCR beta clonotypes (HLA-C-restricted and CMV-specific). Cumulated frequencies of public TCR beta families served to identify carriers of CMV plus the relevant HLA.

This TCR was sampled from a human donor in good health (CMV status not recorded). Some clones in this sample may be carry-over from other donors' samples. Sequencing input: PBMCs, sequenced either directly or after in vitro stimulation (not recorded which). The chain has TRBV6-1 and TRBJ1-2; the match to TRBD1 covers 7 bases. CDR3 sequence (DNA): TGTGCCAGCAGGGACAGGATGGGACTTTATGGCTACACCTTC. Translating gives CASRDRMGLYGYTF.